Described below is a single T cell receptor beta chain sequence and its context. The specificity of this receptor is unknown. No base-level quality is on record; no much larger clone is a single base apart. Germline trimming: 7 bases from V, 6 bases from J; junction bases outside gene matches: 10. From the germline V gene, CDR1 is MDHEN and CDR2 is SYDVKM. The CDR3 starts with the cysteine, ends with the phenylalanine, and has 14 residues. The entry retains the CDR3 DNA only, 42 bases that are in frame from base 1. Libraries were constructed by the immunoSEQ multiplex PCR assay. Turning to the authors' computational methods: A statistical classification framework was built for diagnosing cytomegalovirus status from the catalog of TCR beta chain sequences. TCRdb retrieved this table from immuneACCESS and kept in-frame rearrangements only. Not all clones are present; in checked studies, unresolved V genes account for under half, and no reason is known for the remainder. V and J calls and clone size come straight from that table; D and trimming were deduced from the DNA. The sample profile shows 200,000 or so clones; about 90% of them were found once. 0.85% to 1.2% of the sample is in the top ten clones.

This entry belongs to a study of cytomegalovirus exposure and HLA in healthy donors (dated by TCRdb to between 2016 and 2019). Notes on the research overall: A later analysis indicated that the 120 or so validation repertoires were generated on the platform also employed for the 666 repertoires of the first cohort. The study aimed to test whether signatures of past pathogen exposure could be identified by cataloging public T cell receptors. In addition to the first cohort of 666 subjects, a separate validation cohort of 120 different subjects was used. To predict cytomegalovirus infection status, the study combined high-throughput TCR immunosequencing, statistical association of individual TCRs with disease status, and machine learning. Study-wide conclusions, independent of this receptor: Cytomegalovirus status was reported to be diagnosed by the classifier with high specificity and sensitivity in both the original and validation cohorts. The study gave a list of some 150 TCR beta chains associated with cytomegalovirus. According to the authors, the approach could potentially be generalized to other disease states and immunological phenotypes. In vitro tests confirmed that a few of the cytomegalovirus-associated TCR beta chains recognize cytomegalovirus antigens. A later analysis lacked HLA typing for the validation cohort, so it scored co-occurrence in that cohort across all 110 or so repertoires. Across donors, most TCR sequences were observed very rarely, whereas some public TCRs were present in many individuals. Subsequent analysis determined that TCRs grouped into clusters in the first cohort also showed a tendency toward co-occurrence across the 120 or so validation repertoires, and 85% to 95% of cluster scores exceeded 0.

Separate from the roughly 650-subject first cohort, the validation cohort of around 130 subjects was the group to which the donors belonged. The sequenced sample consisted of PBMCs. Rearrangement joined TRBV28 to TRBJ2-7; 9 bases in the middle match TRBD2. This TCR came from a woman under 30 in good health and CMV-seronegative. The bases read TGTGCCAGCATCCTTAGCGGGAGTGGGCTCGAGCAGTACTTC. It codes for CASILSGSGLEQYF.